This section outlines one T cell receptor (beta chain) sequence together with its context. Germline V gene data show CDR1 as MNHEY and CDR2 as SVGEGT. V dropped 0 bases and J dropped 3 bases, with 12 bases sitting between them. This CDR3 contains 15 residues. This entry comes from a study of blood T cell repertoires in COVID-19. Turning to the study itself: Sites in the United States, Italy and Spain provided acute and convalescent COVID-19 samples. T cells, B-cell-depleted T cells, or PBMCs provided the cDNA or gDNA that served as material.

In the authors' workflow: Amplification of reference gene primers provided the estimated nucleated cell counts. The method was immunoSEQ multiplex PCR; TCRdb's version includes in-frame clones alone and lacks a portion of them. The V and J calls and clone size are taken from that table; D and trimming were inferred from the DNA. The data hold roughly 67,000 clones, with 86% observed a single time. V and J are TRBV6-2 or TRBV6-3 and TRBJ2-7; tentatively, D is TRBD2 (5 bases). This TCR was sampled from a man aged 50 or older with active COVID-19. Sequencing was carried out using peripheral blood. The CDR3 here is CASSYSPAGIYEQYF. CDR3 coding DNA: TGTGCCAGCAGTTACTCCCCGGCCGGGATCTACGAGCAGTACTTC.